A single sample gave rise to the 5 T cell receptor beta chains below, sequenced in a study of blood T cells in healthy people across ages. A second PCR, run for about 7 to 12 cycles, used a sample-barcoded 5' primer plus a J-beta primer mix. TCRdb re-called the 5' RACE reads with MiXCR, one entry per CDR3 protein. Of a few hundred thousand distinct CDR3 sequences listed, 25% to 35% are singletons. Separately, the same data were catalogued under a study of T cells of mothers and their children.

Sequencing was done on a sample of blood. The receptors come from a boy younger than 10 in good health.

In this sample, this clonotype turned up a few times. The chain recombines TRBV7-9 with TRBJ2-1; perhaps TRBD2 as D (6 bases). CDR1 SEHNR and CDR2 FQNEAQ come from the germline V gene (reference sequence). CDR3 size: 15 residues. With 8 bases removed from V and 3 bases from J, the gap between germline ends came to 17 bases. This CDR3 reads CASGWDRDFYNEQFF. CDR3 in DNA: TGTGCCAGCGGGTGGGACCGGGACTTCTACAATGAGCAGTTCTTC.

Worth noting for this clonotype: A read error is possible here, since a much larger clone lies one base away. The rearrangement joins TRBV7-6 to TRBJ2-7, with 11 bases fitting TRBD1. Germline V CDR1 and CDR2: SGHVS, FNYEAQ. The CDR3 spans 15 residues. V lost 0 bases and J lost 3; bases outside the gene matches: 1. CDR3 DNA: TGTGCCAGCAGCTTAGCGGGACAGGGGGGCTACGAGCAGTACTTC. Translation: CASSLAGQGGYEQYF.

This chain uses TRBV7-9 with TRBJ1-2; D perhaps matches TRBD1 (5 bases). CDR3 length equals 13 residues. Deletions cut 4 bases from V and 2 bases from J, with 8 bases between. Germline V gene lookup returns CDR1 SEHNR and CDR2 FQNEAQ (reference sequence). CDR3 nucleotide sequence: TGTGCCAGCAGCTCCCGGGACAACTATGGCTACACCTTC. Its translation: CASSSRDNYGYTF. Looking up the rest from reference TRBV7-9 and TRBJ1-2 gives the full variable domain: DTGVSQNPRHKITKRGQNVTFRCDPISEHNRLYWYRQTLGQGPEFLTYFQNEAQLEKSRLLSDRFSAERPKGSFSTLEIQRTEQGDSAMYLCASSSRDNYGYTFGSGTRLTVV.

This clonotype was seen a few times. This chain connects TRBV11-2 to TRBJ2-5; tentatively, D is TRBD1 (5 bases). The V end was cut by 1 base, the J end by 1 base, with 13 bases between. The CDR3 has 16 residues. Germline assignment: CDR1 SGHAT and CDR2 FQNNGV. The CDR3 nucleotides are TGTGCCAGCAGCTTAGCCCCTAAGGGGTCCCAAGAGACCCAGTACTTC. The encoded protein is CASSLAPKGSQETQYF.

The chain combines TRBV6-5 with TRBJ2-7, with D tentatively TRBD2 (6 bases). Trimming removed 0 bases from V and 6 bases from J, with 21 bases in between. The germline CDR1 and CDR2 sequences are MNHEY and SVGAGI. This CDR3 has 17 amino acids. The CDR3 DNA reads TGTGCCAGCAGTTACTCGAGACTAGTTTTCCCACGAGGCGAGCAGTACTTC. This codes for CASSYSRLVFPRGEQYF.